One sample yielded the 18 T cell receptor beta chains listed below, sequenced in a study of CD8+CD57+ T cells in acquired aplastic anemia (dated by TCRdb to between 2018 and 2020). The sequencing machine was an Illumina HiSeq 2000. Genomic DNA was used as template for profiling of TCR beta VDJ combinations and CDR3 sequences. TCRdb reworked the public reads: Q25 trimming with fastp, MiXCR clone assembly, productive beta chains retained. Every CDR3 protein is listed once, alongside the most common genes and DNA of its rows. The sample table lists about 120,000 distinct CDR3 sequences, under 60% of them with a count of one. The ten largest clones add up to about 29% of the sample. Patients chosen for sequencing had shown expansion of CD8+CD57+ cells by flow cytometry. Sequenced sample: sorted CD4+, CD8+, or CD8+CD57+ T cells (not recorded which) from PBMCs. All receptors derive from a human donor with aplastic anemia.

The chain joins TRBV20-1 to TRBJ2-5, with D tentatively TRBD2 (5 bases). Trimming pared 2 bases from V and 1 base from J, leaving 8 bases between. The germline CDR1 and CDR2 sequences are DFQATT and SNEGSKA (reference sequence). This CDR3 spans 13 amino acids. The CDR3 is CSARLLAQETQYF. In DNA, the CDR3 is TGCAGTGCTAGACTCCTAGCCCAAGAGACCCAGTACTTC.

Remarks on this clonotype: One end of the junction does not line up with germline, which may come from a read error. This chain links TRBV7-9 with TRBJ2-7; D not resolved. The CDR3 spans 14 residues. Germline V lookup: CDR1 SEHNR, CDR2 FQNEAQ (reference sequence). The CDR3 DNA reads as TGTGCCAGCAGCTTAGCATCCAGGCCCTACGAGCGGTACTTC. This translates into CASSLASRPYERYF.

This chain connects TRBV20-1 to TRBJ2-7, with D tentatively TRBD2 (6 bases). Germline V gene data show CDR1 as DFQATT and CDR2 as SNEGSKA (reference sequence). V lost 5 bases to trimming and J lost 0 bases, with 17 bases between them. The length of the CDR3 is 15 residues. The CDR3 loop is CSAPNPAGSSYEQYF. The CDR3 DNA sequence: TGCAGTGCTCCAAATCCGGCGGGAAGCTCCTACGAGCAGTACTTC.

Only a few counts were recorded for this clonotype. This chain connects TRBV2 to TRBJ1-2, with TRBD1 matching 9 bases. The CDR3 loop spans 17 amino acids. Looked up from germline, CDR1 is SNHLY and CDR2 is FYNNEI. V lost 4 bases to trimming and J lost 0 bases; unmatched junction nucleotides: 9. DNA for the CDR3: TGTGCCAGCAGTGTCCTAAGAGACAGGGGGACTAACTATGGCTACACCTTC. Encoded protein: CASSVLRDRGTNYGYTF.

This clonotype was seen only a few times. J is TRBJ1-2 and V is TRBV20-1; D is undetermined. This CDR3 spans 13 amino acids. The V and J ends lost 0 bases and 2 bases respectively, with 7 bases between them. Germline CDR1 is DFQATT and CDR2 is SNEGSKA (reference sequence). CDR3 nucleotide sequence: TGCAGTGCTAGAGAAGGAGGAAACTATGGCTACACCTTC. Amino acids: CSAREGGNYGYTF.

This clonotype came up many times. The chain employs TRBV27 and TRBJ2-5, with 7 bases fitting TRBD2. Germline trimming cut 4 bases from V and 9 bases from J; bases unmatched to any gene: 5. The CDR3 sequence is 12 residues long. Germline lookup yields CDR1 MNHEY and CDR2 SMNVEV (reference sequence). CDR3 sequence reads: CASSSQREAQYF. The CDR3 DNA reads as TGTGCCAGCAGTTCTCAACGGGAGGCCCAGTACTTC.

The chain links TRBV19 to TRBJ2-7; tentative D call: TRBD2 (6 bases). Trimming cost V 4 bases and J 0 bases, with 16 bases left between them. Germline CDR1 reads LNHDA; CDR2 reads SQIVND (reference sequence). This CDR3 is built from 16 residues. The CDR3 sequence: CASSRRDGSYSYEQYF. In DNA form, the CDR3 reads TGTGCCAGTAGTAGGCGGGACGGAAGTTACTCCTACGAGCAGTACTTC.

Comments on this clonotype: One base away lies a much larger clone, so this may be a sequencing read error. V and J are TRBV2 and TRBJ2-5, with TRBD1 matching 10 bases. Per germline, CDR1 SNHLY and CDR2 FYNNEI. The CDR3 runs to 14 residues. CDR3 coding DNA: TGCGCCAGCAGCCCCGGGGACAGGGGAGAGACCCAGTACTTC. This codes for CASSPGDRGETQYF.

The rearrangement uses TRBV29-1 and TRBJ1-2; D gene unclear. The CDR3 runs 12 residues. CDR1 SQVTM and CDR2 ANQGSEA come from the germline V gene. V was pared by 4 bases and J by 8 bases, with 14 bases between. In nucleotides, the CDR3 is TGCAGCGTTGGGAGGGCGGAGGACGGCTACACCTTC. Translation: CSVGRAEDGYTF.

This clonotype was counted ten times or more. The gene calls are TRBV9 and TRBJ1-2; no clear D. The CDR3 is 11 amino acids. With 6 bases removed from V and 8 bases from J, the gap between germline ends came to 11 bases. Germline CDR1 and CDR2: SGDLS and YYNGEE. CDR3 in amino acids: CASTNGNGYTF. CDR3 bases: TGTGCCAGCACCAATGGGAACGGCTACACCTTC.

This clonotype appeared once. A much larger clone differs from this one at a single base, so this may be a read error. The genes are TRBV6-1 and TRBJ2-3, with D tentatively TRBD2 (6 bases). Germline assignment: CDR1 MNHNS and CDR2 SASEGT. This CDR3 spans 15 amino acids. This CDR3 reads CASTPSHLATDTQCF. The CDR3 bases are TGTGCCAGCACCCCCTCCCACCTAGCGACAGATACGCAGTGTTTT.

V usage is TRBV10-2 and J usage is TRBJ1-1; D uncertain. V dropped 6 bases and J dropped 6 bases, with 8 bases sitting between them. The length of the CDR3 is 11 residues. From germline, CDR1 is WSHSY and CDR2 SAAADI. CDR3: CASRREAEAFF. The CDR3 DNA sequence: TGCGCCAGCAGAAGGGAAGCTGAAGCTTTCTTT.

As DNA, the CDR3 is TGTGCCAGCAGTGAAGAGGTGAACAGGGGTAGGGAAAAACTGTTTTTT. Its translation is CASSEEVNRGREKLFF. This chain connects TRBV25-1 to TRBJ1-4, with TRBD1 identical over 7 bases. This CDR3 is 16 amino acids long. V lost 2 bases and J lost 8; bases outside the gene matches: 11. Germline lookup yields CDR1 MGHDK and CDR2 SYGVNS.

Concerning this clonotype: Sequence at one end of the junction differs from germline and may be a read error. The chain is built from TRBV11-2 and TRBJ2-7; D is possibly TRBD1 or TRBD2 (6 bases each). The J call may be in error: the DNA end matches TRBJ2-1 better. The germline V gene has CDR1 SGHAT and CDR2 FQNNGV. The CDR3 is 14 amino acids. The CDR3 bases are TGTGCCAGCAGCTTATGGGGGGCCAGCAATCAGCAGTTCTTC. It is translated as CASSLWGASNQQFF.

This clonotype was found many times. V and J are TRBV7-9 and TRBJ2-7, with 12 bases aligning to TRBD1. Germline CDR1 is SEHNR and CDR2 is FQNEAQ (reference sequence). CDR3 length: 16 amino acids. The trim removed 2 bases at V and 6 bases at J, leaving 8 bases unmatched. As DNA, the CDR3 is TGTGCCAGCAGCTTAAGGCTGGGACAGGGGGCCGGCGAGCAGTACTTC. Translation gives CASSLRLGQGAGEQYF.

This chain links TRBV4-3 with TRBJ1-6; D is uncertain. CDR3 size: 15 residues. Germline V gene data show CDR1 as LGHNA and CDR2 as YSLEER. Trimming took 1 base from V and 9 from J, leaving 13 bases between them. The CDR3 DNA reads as TGCGCCAGCAGCCAAGCAATCGGAGGAGGTTCACCCCTCCACTTT. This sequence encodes CASSQAIGGGSPLHF.

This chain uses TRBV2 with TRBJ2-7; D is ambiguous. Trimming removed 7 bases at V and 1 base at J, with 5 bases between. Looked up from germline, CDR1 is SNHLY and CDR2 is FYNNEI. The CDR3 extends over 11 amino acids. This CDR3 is CASKRSYEQYF. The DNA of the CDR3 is TGTGCCAGCAAACGGTCCTACGAGCAGTACTTC.

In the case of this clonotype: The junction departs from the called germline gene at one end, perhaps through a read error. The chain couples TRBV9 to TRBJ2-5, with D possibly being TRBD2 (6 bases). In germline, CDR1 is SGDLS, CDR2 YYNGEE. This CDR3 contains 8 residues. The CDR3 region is CASSETSF. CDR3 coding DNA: TGTGCCAGCAGCGAGACTAGCTTC.